This entry is about one T cell receptor (beta chain). The data stem from a study of CD8 T cells in Susac syndrome. RNA was extracted with the RNeasy kit, and a quantity of roughly 0.5 to 1 ug was reverse transcribed using random hexamers. A single record per CDR3 protein comes from TCRdb applying MiXCR to the immunoSEQ multiplex PCR reads. The sample holds about 120,000 distinct CDR3 sequences; over 90% are singletons and the top ten take 0.28%. This CDR3 has 17 amino acids. The V gene lost 2 bases and the J gene lost 0 bases, with 17 bases spanning the gap. Per germline, CDR1 SGHRS and CDR2 YFSETQ. This sequence joins TRBV5-1 and TRBJ1-2; D might be TRBD1 (5 bases). This TCR came from a human donor with Susac syndrome. The sequencing input was CD8+ T cells from PBMCs. CDR3 bases: TGCGCCAGCAGCTTTGTTCGTCAGGGCCAGACTAACTATGGCTACACCTTC. Encoded protein: CASSFVRQGQTNYGYTF.